This TCR beta chain is from a study of cytomegalovirus exposure and HLA in healthy donors. Overall study context: HLA-typed donors contributed some 77 million unique TCRs, which were held in an early data release. Broader study findings: Several V segments, TRBV6-2 and TRBV6-3 among them, could not be told apart and were dropped. Specificity of three CMV-associated chains for CMV antigens was verified in vitro.

Healthy donors of bone marrow made up the group. The study ran its PCR with 60 Vbeta and 13 Jbeta primers. Sequencing used immunoSEQ multiplex PCR; TCRdb keeps in-frame clones, though not all of them. Among about 130,000 clones listed, roughly 74% were seen once. The CDR3 length is 17 residues. With 4 bases removed from V and 0 bases from J, the gap between germline ends came to 19 bases. CDR1 is SGHVS and CDR2 is FQNEAQ in the germline V gene. As for this clone: The antigen is not known.

The specimen was PBMCs. The chain employs TRBV7-8 and TRBJ2-7; possibly TRBD2 for D (6 bases). The source of this sequence is a woman aged 45-59 years in good health and CMV-seropositive. The CDR3 reads CASSSLKGLRSSYEQYF. DNA of the CDR3: TGTGCCAGCAGCTCCTTAAAGGGACTCAGGAGCTCCTACGAGCAGTACTTC.